This TCR beta chain was identified in a study of T cell clonotyping in hematopoietic cell transplantation. Profiling relied on immunoSEQ multiplex PCR, and the TCRdb table lists in-frame clones only, not all of them. The table includes about 41,000 clones, about 85% detected once. The time point denotes: recipient sample about 28 days before transplant, after cytoreduction. V dropped 3 bases and J dropped 0 bases, with 9 bases sitting between them. The CDR3 runs 15 residues. Germline loops: CDR1 MDHEN, CDR2 SYDVKM. The chain recombines TRBV28 with TRBJ1-5; D not resolved. The sequenced sample was peripheral blood mononuclear cells, obtained before stem cell transplant. The sequence derives from a man aged 55 to 70 with acute myeloid leukemia. Some clones in this sample may be carry-over from other donors' samples. The CDR3 DNA follows: TGTGCCAGCAGTTTGTTTAGGGTTAGCAATCAGCCCCAGCATTTT. Encoded protein: CASSLFRVSNQPQHF.